One sample yielded the 15 T cell receptor beta chains listed below, sequenced in a study of T cell repertoires in cytomegalovirus infection. A single record per CDR3 protein comes from TCRdb applying MiXCR to the reads. Among 250,000 or so distinct CDR3 sequences, 9.1% were seen once, and the ten largest hold over 12%. Sequences were obtained from PBMCs. Receptors originate from a human donor in good health (CMV status not recorded). Some clones in this sample may be carry-over from other donors' samples.

In its sample, this clonotype was seen many times. The chain employs TRBV7-2 and TRBJ1-1; D is uncertain. V was clipped by 3 bases and J by 1 base, with 9 bases between them. The CDR3 is made up of 14 amino acids. Per germline, CDR1 SGHTA and CDR2 FQGNSA. The CDR3 loop is CASSLGRSNTEAFF. Written as DNA, the CDR3 is TGTGCCAGCAGCTTGGGGAGATCGAACACTGAAGCTTTCTTT.

This clonotype was counted ten times or more. The chain joins TRBV11-3 to TRBJ2-2, with D tentatively TRBD1 (7 bases). The CDR3 runs to 16 residues. V lost 7 bases and J 7 bases, leaving 22 bases between the germline ends. The germline V gene has CDR1 SGHNT and CDR2 YENEEA. CDR3 region: CASTPEGQLRIGELFF. DNA of the CDR3: TGTGCCAGCACCCCGGAGGGACAGCTAAGGATCGGGGAGCTGTTTTTT.

Ten or more counts support this clonotype. The chain joins TRBV7-9 to TRBJ2-1; D is unclear. The CDR3 is 15 amino acids. V was trimmed by 3 bases and J by 0 bases, leaving 9 bases between them. Per the germline V gene, CDR1 is SEHNR and CDR2 is FQNEAQ (reference sequence). CDR3 sequence: CASSFSGSSYNEQFF. CDR3 sequence (DNA): TGTGCCAGCAGCTTCAGTGGAAGCTCCTACAATGAGCAGTTCTTC.

This clonotype has at least ten counts. The V and J genes are TRBV7-2 and TRBJ1-2, with 10 bases lining up with TRBD1. Germline CDR1 SGHTA, CDR2 FQGNSA. Trimming removed 4 bases from V and 3 bases from J; junction bases left unmatched: 5. This CDR3 spans 15 amino acids. The CDR3 sequence: CASSSRGTGDYGYTF. The DNA of the CDR3 is TGTGCCAGCAGCTCGAGGGGGACAGGGGACTATGGCTACACCTTC.

In DNA form, the CDR3 reads TGTGCCAGCAGGAGGGAAAACCGAAGCATCAGCTCTGGGGCCAACGTCCTGACTTTC. Translation gives CASRRENRSISSGANVLTF. The V and J genes are TRBV7-6 and TRBJ2-6; perhaps TRBD2 as D (5 bases). Germline values: CDR1 SGHVS, CDR2 FNYEAQ. This CDR3 comprises 19 residues. V was shortened by 6 bases and J by 0 bases, with 21 bases between the two germline ends.

This chain links TRBV6-1 with TRBJ2-7, with D possibly matching TRBD1 (5 bases). V dropped 6 bases and J dropped 0 bases, with 18 bases sitting between them. Germline lookup yields CDR1 MNHNS and CDR2 SASEGT. The CDR3 spans 16 residues. CDR3 bases: TGTGCCAGCAGCCACGCATCCCCAGGGCGCTCCTACGAGCAGTACTTC. It translates to CASSHASPGRSYEQYF.

Only a few counts were recorded for this clonotype. The chain carries TRBV12-5 and TRBJ1-6, with no clear D. The CDR3 covers 11 residues. V shed 7 bases and J shed 13 bases, with 11 bases lying between them. Looked up from germline, CDR1 is LGHNT and CDR2 is FRNRAP. The CDR3 DNA sequence: TGTGCTAGTGCCAAGGATGGGCCCCTCCACTTT. This gives the protein CASAKDGPLHF. The full variable domain, with the rest looked up from reference TRBV12-5 and TRBJ1-6, is DARVTQTPRHKVTEMGQEVTMRCQPILGHNTVFWYRQTMMQGLELLAYFRNRAPLDDSGMPKDRFSAEMPDATLATLKIQPSEPRDSAVYFCASAKDGPLHFGNGTRLTVT.

The V and J genes are TRBV14 and TRBJ1-6; TRBD1 is a possible D gene (5 bases). The CDR3 covers 15 residues. V was shortened by 5 bases and J by 7 bases, with 15 bases between the two germline ends. The germline V gene encodes CDR1 SGHDN and CDR2 FVKESK. CDR3 loop: CASSKRQGQNSPLHF. DNA of the CDR3: TGTGCCAGCAGCAAACGGCAGGGCCAAAATTCACCCCTCCACTTT.

At least ten counts were recorded for this clonotype. The chain joins TRBV7-2 to TRBJ2-4; D possibly corresponds to TRBD2 (5 bases). This CDR3 has 15 residues. Germline V gene lookup returns CDR1 SGHTA and CDR2 FQGNSA. The V and J ends lost 4 bases and 2 bases respectively, with 12 bases between them. The CDR3 region is CASSSYSVPKNIQYF. CDR3 nucleotide sequence: TGTGCCAGCAGCTCCTATAGCGTGCCCAAAAACATTCAGTACTTC.

In its sample, this clonotype was seen many times. CDR3 loop: CASQRNRQENTEAFF. CDR3 DNA: TGTGCCAGCCAGCGAAACAGACAGGAGAACACTGAAGCTTTCTTT. The rearrangement uses TRBV27 and TRBJ1-1; D is possibly TRBD1 (6 bases). Looked up from germline, CDR1 is MNHEY and CDR2 is SMNVEV (reference sequence). This CDR3 has 15 amino acids. Trimming pared 8 bases from V and 1 base from J, leaving 17 bases between.

This clonotype occurred a few times. This sequence joins TRBV7-3 and TRBJ2-1; D might be TRBD2 (5 bases). Trimming took off 1 base at V and 9 bases at J, with 13 bases between the two ends. This CDR3 comprises 14 residues. The V gene's germline CDR1 is SGHTA and CDR2 FQGTGA. CDR3 residues: CASSLNRGFSEQFF. The CDR3 DNA follows: TGTGCCAGCAGCTTAAACCGGGGTTTTTCTGAGCAGTTCTTC.

The chain links TRBV3-1 to TRBJ1-6, with D uncertain. CDR1 and CDR2 from the germline V gene are LGHDT and YNNKEL (reference sequence). CDR3 length: 13 residues. Trimming removed 0 bases at V and 10 bases at J, with 7 bases between. Here the CDR3 reads CASSQERPSPLHF. CDR3 DNA sequence: TGTGCCAGCAGCCAAGAACGACCATCACCCCTCCACTTT.

The V call is TRBV12-3 or TRBV12-4, the J call TRBJ2-7, with D possibly being TRBD2 (6 bases). V was cut by 3 bases and J by 4 bases, with 10 bases left in between. The CDR3 length is 13 residues. The CDR3 DNA is TGTGCCAGCAGTTTTTACGGGGGATACGAGCAGTACTTC. Translation gives CASSFYGGYEQYF.

This clonotype was recorded many times. The chain uses TRBV9 and TRBJ2-1; D is uncertain. The V end was cut by 4 bases, the J end by 10 bases, with 9 bases between. The germline CDR1 and CDR2 sequences are SGDLS and YYNGEE. The CDR3 has 11 residues. The CDR3 reads CASSLEVEQFF. The CDR3 DNA is TGTGCCAGCAGCCTCGAAGTGGAGCAGTTCTTC.

The V and J genes are TRBV5-8 and TRBJ2-1; the match to TRBD1 covers 7 bases. The CDR3 is 18 amino acids. The germline gives CDR1 SGHTS, CDR2 YDEGEE. The J segment lost 0 bases and the V segment lost 4 bases, leaving 13 bases of the junction unmatched. CDR3 coding DNA: TGTGCCAGCAGCGTTTCGGGACAGCCCTTGGGCTCCTACAATGAGCAGTTCTTC. Amino acid sequence: CASSVSGQPLGSYNEQFF.